This is a list of T cell receptor beta chains from one sample in a study of T cell responses to AZD1222 COVID-19 vaccine. Here immunoSEQ multiplex PCR was the method, and the copy in TCRdb shows in-frame clones only, minus some. This table holds 65,000 to 85,000 clones, 88% found once. The sample in question was peripheral blood, obtained 28 days after the second dose of the MenACWY control vaccine. These receptors were collected from an adult who received the MenACWY meningococcal vaccine as a control. Each CDR3 is given with its conserved first and last residue. The D gene is left open where the match is weak. The size entry is marked missing in some rows and otherwise reads once, few, many or a size class.

cdr3_nt: TGTGCCAGTAGTATAGATCAAGGATCCGAGCAGTACTTC; cdr3_aa: CASSIDQGSEQYF; d_call: -; j_call: TRBJ2-7; clone_size: -; v_call: TRBV19
cdr3_nt: TGTGCCAGCAGCCATTTTCTAGCGGGGGGGCCCGCCTACAATGAGCAGTTCTTC; cdr3_aa: CASSHFLAGGPAYNEQFF; d_call: TRBD2; j_call: TRBJ2-1; clone_size: -; v_call: TRBV3-1/TRBV3-2
cdr3_nt: TGTGCCAGCAGCGAATCTGGACAGCCTTCCTACGAGCAGTACTTC; cdr3_aa: CASSESGQPSYEQYF; d_call: -; j_call: TRBJ2-7; clone_size: -; v_call: TRBV7-3
cdr3_nt: TGTGCCAGCAAGCCCCGACCGACAGTTGAAGCTTTCTTT; cdr3_aa: CASKPRPTVEAFF; d_call: -; j_call: TRBJ1-1; clone_size: -; v_call: TRBV12-3/TRBV12-4
cdr3_nt: TGTGCCAGCAGCTTGGAGGGTCATGGAAACACCGGGGAGCTGTTTTTT; cdr3_aa: CASSLEGHGNTGELFF; d_call: -; j_call: TRBJ2-2; clone_size: -; v_call: TRBV5-4
cdr3_nt: TGTGCCAGCAGTTTCAGGTCCGGGGCCAACGTCCTGACTTTC; cdr3_aa: CASSFRSGANVLTF; d_call: -; j_call: TRBJ2-6; clone_size: -; v_call: TRBV28
cdr3_nt: TGTGCCAGCAGCTCAAGGGAGGGTAGGACTGAAGCTTTCTTT; cdr3_aa: CASSSREGRTEAFF; d_call: -; j_call: TRBJ1-1; clone_size: -; v_call: TRBV6-5
cdr3_nt: TGTGCCAGTAGTATGGTCTTGGGACTAGGAGGTGAGCAGTTCTTC; cdr3_aa: CASSMVLGLGGEQFF; d_call: TRBD2; j_call: TRBJ2-1; clone_size: -; v_call: TRBV19
cdr3_nt: TGTGCCAGTAGCCGACGGGGGGCTGGCACAGATACGCAGTATTTT; cdr3_aa: CASSRRGAGTDTQYF; d_call: -; j_call: TRBJ2-3; clone_size: -; v_call: TRBV3-1/TRBV3-2
cdr3_nt: TGTGCCAGCAGCCCCCGCACAGGCTCGGGGGCCAACGTCCTGACTTTC; cdr3_aa: CASSPRTGSGANVLTF; d_call: -; j_call: TRBJ2-6; clone_size: -; v_call: TRBV5-4
cdr3_nt: TGTGCCTGGACCACTAACCCGGGAAACACCATATATTTT; cdr3_aa: CAWTTNPGNTIYF; d_call: -; j_call: TRBJ1-3; clone_size: -; v_call: TRBV30
cdr3_nt: TGTGCCAGCAGCCCGGAGGCCTCTTCAAACACTGAAGCTTTCTTT; cdr3_aa: CASSPEASSNTEAFF; d_call: -; j_call: TRBJ1-1; clone_size: -; v_call: TRBV7-2
cdr3_nt: TGCAGCGTTGAGGGGGACAGTCGGATCAATGGCTACACCTTC; cdr3_aa: CSVEGDSRINGYTF; d_call: TRBD1; j_call: TRBJ1-2; clone_size: -; v_call: TRBV29-1
cdr3_nt: TGTGCCAGCAGCGAGGACAGGTCGCCGAATCAGCCCCAGCATTTT; cdr3_aa: CASSEDRSPNQPQHF; d_call: TRBD1; j_call: TRBJ1-5; clone_size: -; v_call: TRBV2
cdr3_nt: TGTGCCAGCAGCCCACAACAGGGGTATGCTAACTATGGCTACACCTTC; cdr3_aa: CASSPQQGYANYGYTF; d_call: TRBD1; j_call: TRBJ1-2; clone_size: -; v_call: TRBV4-2
cdr3_nt: TGTGCCAGCAGTTTACGGCAGTTTTCACCCCTCCACTTT; cdr3_aa: CASSLRQFSPLHF; d_call: -; j_call: TRBJ1-6; clone_size: -; v_call: TRBV12-3/TRBV12-4
cdr3_nt: TGTGCCAGCAGACGAGAAGCGGGGGAGACCCAGTACTTC; cdr3_aa: CASRREAGETQYF; d_call: TRBD2; j_call: TRBJ2-5; clone_size: few; v_call: TRBV7-9
cdr3_nt: TGTGCCAGCAGCCTTAGACAGGGTCCCTACGAGCAGTACTTC; cdr3_aa: CASSLRQGPYEQYF; d_call: TRBD1; j_call: TRBJ2-7; clone_size: -; v_call: TRBV3-1/TRBV3-2
cdr3_nt: TGTGCCAGCAGCGTACCTACAACTAATGAAAAACTGTTTTTT; cdr3_aa: CASSVPTTNEKLFF; d_call: -; j_call: TRBJ1-4; clone_size: -; v_call: TRBV28
cdr3_nt: TGCGCCAGCAGCCAAGAGATCGGGGGCCAGTCTGGAAACACCATATATTTT; cdr3_aa: CASSQEIGGQSGNTIYF; d_call: -; j_call: TRBJ1-3; clone_size: -; v_call: TRBV4-3
cdr3_nt: TGCGCCAGCAGCAGACCCAAGGGAGCAGGTGAAAAACTGTTTTTT; cdr3_aa: CASSRPKGAGEKLFF; d_call: -; j_call: TRBJ1-4; clone_size: -; v_call: TRBV4-1
cdr3_nt: TGTGCCAGCAGCTATGGACAGGGGGCTGCTGAAGCTTTCTTT; cdr3_aa: CASSYGQGAAEAFF; d_call: TRBD1; j_call: TRBJ1-1; clone_size: -; v_call: TRBV4-2
cdr3_nt: TGTGCCAGCAGTGAATTTTGGAGCAATCAGCCCCAGCATTTT; cdr3_aa: CASSEFWSNQPQHF; d_call: -; j_call: TRBJ1-5; clone_size: -; v_call: TRBV6-1
cdr3_nt: TGTGCCACCGCACCTGAGACAGGGCTTGGGCAGCCCCAGCATTTT; cdr3_aa: CATAPETGLGQPQHF; d_call: TRBD1; j_call: TRBJ1-5; clone_size: -; v_call: TRBV6-4
cdr3_nt: TGTGCCTGGAGTGTACTGGGGGTAAATCAGCCCCAGCATTTT; cdr3_aa: CAWSVLGVNQPQHF; d_call: -; j_call: TRBJ1-5; clone_size: -; v_call: TRBV30
cdr3_nt: TGTGCCAGCTCATCGGGCGCGGATCAGCCCCAGCATTTT; cdr3_aa: CASSSGADQPQHF; d_call: -; j_call: TRBJ1-5; clone_size: once; v_call: TRBV18
cdr3_nt: TGTGCCAGCAGCTTAGTCGGTAGCGGGGGCGAGCAGTACTTC; cdr3_aa: CASSLVGSGGEQYF; d_call: TRBD2; j_call: TRBJ2-7; clone_size: few; v_call: TRBV11-2
cdr3_nt: TGTGCCACCAGTGATTTCGGGACGGGACACTTTACAGATACGCAGTATTTT; cdr3_aa: CATSDFGTGHFTDTQYF; d_call: -; j_call: TRBJ2-3; clone_size: once; v_call: TRBV24-1
cdr3_nt: TGTGCCAGCAGCCCAGAGGGGGGCCGCAATGAGCAGTTCTTC; cdr3_aa: CASSPEGGRNEQFF; d_call: -; j_call: TRBJ2-1; clone_size: -; v_call: TRBV4-2
cdr3_nt: TGTGCCAGCAGCTTATTAGGGGCGACCATGACGAACACTGAAGCTTTCTTT; cdr3_aa: CASSLLGATMTNTEAFF; d_call: -; j_call: TRBJ1-1; clone_size: -; v_call: TRBV7-2
cdr3_nt: TGTGCCAGCAGTTACCCGGACAGGGGGCGTTCCGGGGAGCTGTTTTTT; cdr3_aa: CASSYPDRGRSGELFF; d_call: TRBD1; j_call: TRBJ2-2; clone_size: few; v_call: TRBV6-6
cdr3_nt: TGTGCCAGCAGTCCCCCGACGGGGGCAACCGGGGAGCTGTTTTTT; cdr3_aa: CASSPPTGATGELFF; d_call: -; j_call: TRBJ2-2; clone_size: -; v_call: TRBV6-5
cdr3_nt: TGTGCCATCAGTGAGAATAACAGGGGGGGAGCTTTCTTT; cdr3_aa: CAISENNRGGAFF; d_call: TRBD1; j_call: TRBJ1-1; clone_size: few; v_call: TRBV10-3
cdr3_nt: TGTGCCAGAGTCCGGTACAATGAGCAGTTCTTC; cdr3_aa: CARVRYNEQFF; d_call: -; j_call: TRBJ2-1; clone_size: once; v_call: TRBV5-3
cdr3_nt: TGCGCCAGCAGCCAATACAGGGGGCGCTTTACTGAAGCTTTCTTT; cdr3_aa: CASSQYRGRFTEAFF; d_call: TRBD1; j_call: TRBJ1-1; clone_size: -; v_call: TRBV4-3
cdr3_nt: TGTGCCAGCAGCTTAACGACATACAATGAGCAGTTCTTC; cdr3_aa: CASSLTTYNEQFF; d_call: -; j_call: TRBJ2-1; clone_size: -; v_call: TRBV7-2
cdr3_nt: TGTGCCAGCAGCCCCTTGAGTAGCGGGTCTAGCACAGATACGCAGTATTTT; cdr3_aa: CASSPLSSGSSTDTQYF; d_call: TRBD2; j_call: TRBJ2-3; clone_size: -; v_call: TRBV7-7
cdr3_nt: TGTGCCAGCAGCTCACACGCGGGGGTCACTGAAGCTTTCTTT; cdr3_aa: CASSSHAGVTEAFF; d_call: -; j_call: TRBJ1-1; clone_size: -; v_call: TRBV7-9
cdr3_nt: TGCGCCAGCAGTCGGGACAGGGTCAACACCGGGGAGCTGTTTTTT; cdr3_aa: CASSRDRVNTGELFF; d_call: TRBD1; j_call: TRBJ2-2; clone_size: once; v_call: TRBV5-1
cdr3_nt: TGTGCCAGCAGTGAGGGACGGAGCGCTAATCCCTTTAATTCACCCCTCCACTTT; cdr3_aa: CASSEGRSANPFNSPLHF; d_call: -; j_call: TRBJ1-6; clone_size: few; v_call: TRBV2
cdr3_nt: TGTGCCAGCAGCTTAGGCGCCGGGTCGATGGGGTATGGCTACACCTTC; cdr3_aa: CASSLGAGSMGYGYTF; d_call: -; j_call: TRBJ1-2; clone_size: -; v_call: TRBV7-2
cdr3_nt: TGTGCCAGTAGTACACTAGCGGGGGGGTCGAATGAGCAGTTCTTC; cdr3_aa: CASSTLAGGSNEQFF; d_call: TRBD2; j_call: TRBJ2-1; clone_size: -; v_call: TRBV19
cdr3_nt: TGTGCCAGCAGACTAGCACTAGCGGGGGCTTACAATGAGCAGTTCTTC; cdr3_aa: CASRLALAGAYNEQFF; d_call: TRBD2; j_call: TRBJ2-1; clone_size: -; v_call: TRBV3-1/TRBV3-2
cdr3_nt: TGTGCCAGCGCGCCGAGGGGCACAGGGGCTGCCGGAAACACCATATATTTT; cdr3_aa: CASAPRGTGAAGNTIYF; d_call: TRBD1; j_call: TRBJ1-3; clone_size: -; v_call: TRBV7-2
cdr3_nt: TGTGCCAGCAGCCGTCTTAAGGGCCAGGGATCCGGAAGAACAGATACGCAGTATTTT; cdr3_aa: CASSRLKGQGSGRTDTQYF; d_call: -; j_call: TRBJ2-3; clone_size: -; v_call: TRBV11-2
cdr3_nt: TGCGCCAGCAGCTTGGCCCAACCGGGACAGGGGTTGAACACTGAAGCTTTCTTT; cdr3_aa: CASSLAQPGQGLNTEAFF; d_call: TRBD1; j_call: TRBJ1-1; clone_size: -; v_call: TRBV5-1
cdr3_nt: TGTGCCAGCAGCTTCGACTACCGCACAGATACGCAGTATTTT; cdr3_aa: CASSFDYRTDTQYF; d_call: -; j_call: TRBJ2-3; clone_size: -; v_call: TRBV7-9
cdr3_nt: TGCGCCAGCAGCTGGGGACAGGGGGCTTTCAATGAGCAGTTCTTC; cdr3_aa: CASSWGQGAFNEQFF; d_call: TRBD1; j_call: TRBJ2-1; clone_size: large; v_call: TRBV4-1